This T cell receptor (beta chain) is drawn from a study of human T cells and chemical hapten exposure. Study-level results: TCRs exceeding a frequency of 1 in 1000 stayed unchanged under DPC sensitization. Versus controls, expanded TCRs had significantly more large CDR3 similarity clusters.

Turning to this clonotype: Its antigen remains unknown.

Documented time point: patch test 3, about 24 weeks after DPC sensitization. Treatment given: therapeutic diphenylcyclopropenone sensitization with weekly scalp DPC. TCRdb recomputed calls from the RACE reads with MiXCR, one row per CDR3 protein. The profile shows under 200,000 distinct CDR3 sequences, about 30% of them singletons. CDR3 length: 12 residues. V was cut by 4 bases and J by 4 bases, with 7 bases left in between. CDR1 and CDR2 from the germline V gene are ENHRY and SYGVKD. The chain couples TRBV10-3 to TRBJ1-1, with D possibly matching TRBD1 (5 bases). The source was whole blood, collected in connection with sensitization to the hapten diphenylcyclopropenone (DPC). The TCR was taken from a woman younger than 35 with alopecia areata. Some clones in this sample may be carry-over from other donors' samples. The CDR3 loop reads CAISAQGTEAFF. CDR3 DNA: TGTGCCATCAGTGCGCAGGGCACTGAAGCTTTCTTT.